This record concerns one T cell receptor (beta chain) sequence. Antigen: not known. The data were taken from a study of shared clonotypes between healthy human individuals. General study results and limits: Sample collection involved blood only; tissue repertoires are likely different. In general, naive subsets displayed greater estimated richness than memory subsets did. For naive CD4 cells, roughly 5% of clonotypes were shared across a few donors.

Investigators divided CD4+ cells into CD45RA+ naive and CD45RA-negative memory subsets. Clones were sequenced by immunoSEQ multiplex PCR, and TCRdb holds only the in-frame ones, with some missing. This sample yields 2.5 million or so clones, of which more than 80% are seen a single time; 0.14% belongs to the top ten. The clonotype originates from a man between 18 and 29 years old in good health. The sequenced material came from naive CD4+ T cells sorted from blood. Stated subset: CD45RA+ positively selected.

In DNA, the CDR3 is TGTGCCAGCCGGGGGCTCGGGACTGAAGCTTTCTTT. Translated: CASRGLGTEAFF. V usage is TRBV7-2 and J usage is TRBJ1-1; TRBD1 might be the D (6 bases). The CDR3 contains 12 residues. From germline, CDR1 is SGHTA and CDR2 FQGNSA. Trimming cost V 8 bases and J 5 bases, with 12 bases left between them.